Detailed here is one T cell receptor (beta chain). The data stem from a study of blood T cell repertoires in COVID-19. Profiling relied on immunoSEQ multiplex PCR, and the TCRdb table lists in-frame clones only, not all of them. The sample carries 100,000 or so clones, around 80% recorded once. From germline, CDR1 is LNHDA and CDR2 SQIVND (reference sequence). There are 13 residues in the CDR3. Trimming left V 5 bases short and J 4 bases short, with 9 bases between. The receptor comes from a woman at least 80 years old with acute or convalescent COVID-19. Input material: peripheral blood. The chain has TRBV19 and TRBJ2-1; D is ambiguous. CDR3 region: CASSPARYNEQFF. CDR3 in DNA: TGTGCCAGTAGTCCCGCTAGATACAATGAGCAGTTCTTC.